The 21 T cell receptor beta chains listed next were all sequenced from one sample in a study of CD8+ T cells in alopecia areata. cDNA serving as the sequencing template came from extracted, reverse transcribed RNA. Only in-frame clones appear in the TCRdb table, and some are missing; sequencing was by immunoSEQ multiplex PCR. The sample yields 150,000 or so clones, roughly 44% seen once. The specimen sequenced was CD4+ T cells sorted from blood. These receptors originate from a human donor with alopecia areata.

V gene TRBV5-1 combines with J gene TRBJ2-1, with no clear D. Germline CDR1 and CDR2: SGHRS and YFSETQ. V gave up 0 bases and J gave up 4 bases, with 11 bases separating them. This CDR3 contains 15 residues. CDR3 in DNA: TGCGCCAGCAGCTTGGGCCTGGGGTTATACAATGAGCAGTTCTTC. As protein: CASSLGLGLYNEQFF.

The V and J genes are TRBV5-1 and TRBJ2-5; D is undetermined. Trimming removed 3 bases at V and 1 base at J, with 10 bases between. The CDR3 extends over 14 amino acids. Germline V lookup: CDR1 SGHRS, CDR2 YFSETQ. CDR3 in amino acids: CASSSSPSQETQYF. Written as DNA, the CDR3 is TGCGCCAGCAGCTCGTCCCCAAGCCAAGAGACCCAGTACTTC.

The chain joins TRBV7-9 to TRBJ2-2; 7 nucleotides match TRBD1. CDR3 length equals 15 residues. V lost 0 bases to trimming and J lost 5 bases; unmatched junction nucleotides: 3. Germline loops: CDR1 SEHNR, CDR2 FQNEAQ (reference sequence). The CDR3 is CASSLASRGTGELFF. Written as DNA, the CDR3 is TGTGCCAGCAGCTTAGCAAGCAGGGGGACCGGGGAGCTGTTTTTT. Based on the CDR3 plus reference TRBV7-9 and TRBJ2-2, the full variable domain is DTGVSQNPRHKITKRGQNVTFRCDPISEHNRLYWYRQTLGQGPEFLTYFQNEAQLEKSRLLSDRFSAERPKGSFSTLEIQRTEQGDSAMYLCASSLASRGTGELFFGEGSRLTVL.

This clone was seen more than once but under ten times. The chain uses TRBV19 and TRBJ1-5; D is uncertain. Per germline, CDR1 LNHDA and CDR2 SQIVND (reference sequence). This CDR3 has 14 amino acids. Trimming took 6 bases from V and 0 from J, leaving 9 bases between them. CDR3: CASRIWNSNQPQHF. CDR3 in DNA: TGTGCCAGTAGAATATGGAATAGCAATCAGCCCCAGCATTTT.

The rearrangement uses TRBV18 and TRBJ1-1; no definite D call. Germline CDR1 is KGHSH and CDR2 is LQKENI. This CDR3 region has 12 residues. The V gene lost 6 bases and the J gene lost 0 bases, with 5 bases spanning the gap. CDR3 in amino acids: CASSIMNTEAFF. The CDR3 DNA is TGTGCCAGCTCTATCATGAACACTGAAGCTTTCTTT.

This chain uses TRBV7-8 with TRBJ2-1; TRBD2 matches at 9 bases. CDR1 and CDR2 from the germline V gene are SGHVS and FQNEAQ. V dropped 0 bases and J dropped 2; count of bases not matched to a gene: 5. The CDR3 runs 17 residues. This chain's CDR3 is CASSLAFLAGTYNEQFF. The CDR3 DNA follows: TGTGCCAGCAGCTTAGCTTTTCTAGCGGGAACCTACAATGAGCAGTTCTTC.

This chain uses TRBV29-1 with TRBJ2-3; perhaps TRBD1 as D (5 bases). The CDR3 sequence is 14 residues long. Germline V gene data show CDR1 as SQVTM and CDR2 as ANQGSEA. V lost 6 bases and J 0 bases, leaving 13 bases between the germline ends. The CDR3 nucleotides read TGCAGCGTCGCCAGACAGATCAGCACAGATACGCAGTATTTT. Its translation is CSVARQISTDTQYF.

V usage is TRBV7-9 and J usage is TRBJ1-5; possible D gene TRBD1, 6 bases. This CDR3 has 13 residues. The germline V and J ends were trimmed by 9 bases and 0 bases, with 9 bases remaining between them. Germline V gene lookup returns CDR1 SEHNR and CDR2 FQNEAQ (reference sequence). The CDR3 reads CASQQGSNQPQHF. As DNA, the CDR3 is TGTGCCAGTCAACAGGGTAGCAATCAGCCCCAGCATTTT.

The chain carries TRBV2 and TRBJ2-5; 9 bases are a match to TRBD2. The CDR3 extends over 12 amino acids. Germline CDR1 and CDR2: SNHLY and FYNNEI. After removal of 5 bases from V and 5 bases from J, the junction contained 0 bases not matched to a gene. The CDR3 loop is CASSSGRETQYF. CDR3 in DNA: TGTGCCAGCAGTAGCGGGAGGGAGACCCAGTACTTC.

V gene TRBV29-1 combines with J gene TRBJ1-1; no reliable D call. The V gene's germline CDR1 is SQVTM and CDR2 ANQGSEA. V lost 3 bases, J lost 4 bases, and 12 bases lay in between. The CDR3 has 13 amino acids. The CDR3 here is CSVEGSGPTEAFF. The CDR3 region has the DNA TGCAGCGTTGAGGGGTCCGGGCCCACTGAAGCTTTCTTT.

The chain recombines TRBV5-1 with TRBJ2-7; 8 nucleotides line up with TRBD1. J lost 8 bases, V lost 3 bases, and 19 bases had no gene match. This CDR3 spans 17 amino acids. CDR1 and CDR2 (germline): SGHRS, YFSETQ. CDR3 bases: TGCGCCAGCAGCTACGAAACCGGGACAGGAGCTGTACGTCAGCAGTACTTC. Encoded protein: CASSYETGTGAVRQQYF.

The chain has TRBV4-2 and TRBJ2-2; 11 bases line up with TRBD2. This CDR3 region has 16 residues. V was clipped by 2 bases and J by 7 bases; unmatched bases: 6. Germline values: CDR1 LGHNA, CDR2 YNFKEQ. CDR3 coding DNA: TGTGCCAGCAGCCAACTAGCGGGAGGCACCGTCGGGGAGCTGTTTTTT. It translates to CASSQLAGGTVGELFF.

The V and J genes are TRBV13 and TRBJ2-7; 8 bases fit TRBD2. Trimming at V came to 5 bases and at J to 0 bases, leaving 9 bases not matched to a gene. The CDR3 totals 16 residues. Per germline, CDR1 PRHDT and CDR2 FYEKMQ (reference sequence). The CDR3 region is CASSPTPAGVSYEQYF. CDR3 coding DNA: TGTGCCAGCAGCCCAACCCCAGCGGGAGTCTCCTACGAGCAGTACTTC.

This clone was seen a few times. This chain connects TRBV7-9 to TRBJ2-1; a weak D match, TRBD2 (6 bases). The V end was cut by 2 bases, the J end by 7 bases, with 12 bases between. The CDR3 is 14 residues long. Per germline, CDR1 SEHNR and CDR2 FQNEAQ (reference sequence). The CDR3 loop reads CASSLNSGGNEQFF. The CDR3, as DNA: TGTGCCAGCAGCTTAAACTCTGGGGGGAATGAGCAGTTCTTC. The entire variable domain, with the rest obtained from reference TRBV7-9 and TRBJ2-1, is as follows: DTGVSQNPRHKITKRGQNVTFRCDPISEHNRLYWYRQTLGQGPEFLTYFQNEAQLEKSRLLSDRFSAERPKGSFSTLEIQRTEQGDSAMYLCASSLNSGGNEQFFGPGTRLTVL.

The table lists this clone with a few counts. This rearrangement joins TRBV7-2 to TRBJ1-2; the D is unclear. Trimming removed 2 bases from V and 1 base from J, with 8 bases in between. Germline V lookup: CDR1 SGHTA, CDR2 FQGNSA. The CDR3 is 14 residues long. CDR3 loop: CASSLRRVNYGYTF. DNA of the CDR3: TGTGCCAGCAGCTTACGACGGGTTAACTATGGCTACACCTTC.

The chain has TRBV30 and TRBJ1-1; TRBD1 matches at 11 bases. The CDR3 runs 14 residues. V was pared by 7 bases and J by 5 bases, with 9 bases of the junction left unmatched. Germline loops: CDR1 GTSNPN, CDR2 SVGIG (reference sequence). CDR3 in amino acids: CASARDRGVTEAFF. DNA for the CDR3: TGTGCCTCCGCCCGGGACAGGGGGGTTACTGAAGCTTTCTTT.

The CDR3 region has the DNA TGCAGCACGTTCCATTCGCCGACGTTAAACACTGAAGCTTTCTTT. Its translation is CSTFHSPTLNTEAFF. This chain connects TRBV29-1 to TRBJ1-1, with no clear D. This CDR3 spans 15 amino acids. V lost 8 bases and J 2 bases, leaving 21 bases between the germline ends. CDR1 is SQVTM and CDR2 is ANQGSEA in the germline V gene.

The chain employs TRBV29-1 and TRBJ1-4; D is unresolved. Germline assignment: CDR1 SQVTM and CDR2 ANQGSEA. The CDR3 totals 10 residues. V lost 6 bases, J lost 6 bases, and 5 bases lay in between. CDR3 protein: CSVADEKLFF. In DNA form, the CDR3 reads TGCAGCGTCGCGGATGAAAAACTGTTTTTT.

The chain is built from TRBV9 and TRBJ2-7; 12 bases align to TRBD1. Germline loops: CDR1 SGDLS, CDR2 YYNGEE. V lost 5 bases, J lost 6 bases, and 9 bases stayed unmatched. The CDR3 is made up of 15 amino acids. The CDR3 DNA sequence: TGTGCCAGCAGTCCCCGGGGACAGGGGGCGTTCGAGCAGTACTTC. As protein: CASSPRGQGAFEQYF.

Regarding this clone: The sample carries other DNA sequences with the same CDR3. CDR3 in DNA: TGCAGTGGGGGGCGGGCCCAAGAGACCCAGTACTTC. Translating gives CSGGRAQETQYF. This sequence joins TRBV29-1 and TRBJ2-5, with D perhaps given as TRBD1 or TRBD2 (6 bases each). This CDR3 comprises 12 residues. Germline V gives CDR1 SQVTM, CDR2 ANQGSEA.

This CDR3 reads CASKGQGPYNEQFF. The CDR3 DNA reads as TGTGCCAGCAAGGGACAGGGCCCTTACAATGAGCAGTTCTTC. This chain connects TRBV7-9 to TRBJ2-1; 9 positions match TRBD1. The CDR3 extends over 14 amino acids. Per germline, CDR1 SEHNR and CDR2 FQNEAQ (reference sequence). Trimming removed 7 bases from V and 4 bases from J; junction bases left unmatched: 5.